A single T cell receptor (beta chain) is shown here with its context. The source of the sample is a study of Ad26.COV2.S vaccination and SARS-CoV-2 variants. Measured with immunoSEQ multiplex PCR; TCRdb has only the in-frame clones, and not every one. The sample lists 300,000 to 350,000 clones; around 88% were seen once. Documented treatment: around 19 received Ad26.COV2.S at low or high dose, single or two shots; roughly 5 received placebo; per-sample allocation not given. The samples date from day 63 after the first vaccine or placebo injection. The clonotype comes from a person between 18 and 65 years old who received the Ad26.COV2.S COVID-19 vaccine or a placebo. The sequencing used peripheral blood, collected in a trial of Ad26.COV2.S vaccine versus placebo.

CDR3 in DNA: TGCGCCAGCAGCCGCGGGACAGGGGTGGACTATGGCTACACCTTC. This gives the protein CASSRGTGVDYGYTF. The chain couples TRBV4-3 to TRBJ1-2; 10 nucleotides agree with TRBD1. From germline, CDR1 is LGHNA and CDR2 YSLEER. V lost 4 bases, J lost 3 bases, and 5 bases stayed unmatched. This CDR3 spans 15 amino acids.